Listed below are T cell receptor beta chains from one sample, sequenced in a study of blood T cell repertoires in COVID-19. Generated by immunoSEQ multiplex PCR, the TCRdb table keeps only in-frame clones and is missing some. This table has about 210,000 clones, about nine tenths appearing once. The sequencing sample was made of peripheral blood. All receptors come from a woman aged 40 to 49 with acute or convalescent COVID-19. CDR3s include the opening cysteine and the closing phenylalanine or tryptophan.

j_gene | v_gene | CDR3aa
TRBJ1-2 | TRBV5-4 | CASSKTGNYGYTF
TRBJ2-4 | TRBV7-2 | CASSMGQGLNIQYF
TRBJ1-2 | TRBV19 | CASSPGDGQEPIGEDGYTF
TRBJ2-5 | TRBV6-1 | CASSDSGGRETQYF
TRBJ2-5 | TRBV5-1 | CASSLRPGGVMYQETQYF
TRBJ1-6 | TRBV18 | CASSRGEDSPLHF
TRBJ2-6 | TRBV2 | CASSLLGTETF
TRBJ1-2 | TRBV3-1/TRBV3-2 | CASSQGVEGVYGYTF
TRBJ1-2 | TRBV7-9 | CASSLARYSPNYGYTF
TRBJ1-1 | TRBV6-5 | CASTRFGQGNTEAFF
TRBJ1-1 | TRBV3-1/TRBV3-2 | CASSRGTGGTEAFF
TRBJ2-1 | TRBV11-1 | CASSLGSSGGNEQFF
TRBJ1-2 | TRBV5-5 | CASSLLGARGYTF
TRBJ1-1 | TRBV7-3 | CASSLIWGGKTEAFF
TRBJ2-5 | TRBV4-1 | CASSRMGPQETQYF
TRBJ2-4 | TRBV21-1 | CASSKGRREGVMENIQYF
TRBJ2-3 | TRBV5-1 | CASSLLSSGGFTDTQYF
TRBJ1-2 | TRBV19 | CASSIGVANYGYTF
TRBJ1-2 | TRBV6-2/TRBV6-3 | CASSSTGAFDTF
TRBJ2-5 | TRBV15 | CATSRNSGGETQYF
TRBJ1-2 | TRBV19 | CASSSARTGGVGYTF
TRBJ1-1 | TRBV19 | CASSIEGRATEAFF
TRBJ1-1 | TRBV7-9 | CASSSDSFEKAFF
TRBJ1-5 | TRBV7-2 | CASSLAGMLNQPQHF
TRBJ1-2 | TRBV7-8 | CASSLERFKSGNYGYTF
TRBJ2-3 | TRBV4-1 | CASSQEAGAGTQYF
TRBJ2-1 | TRBV10-1 | CASSWGQGNNNEQFF
TRBJ2-2 | TRBV6-5 | CASRQVFGELFF
TRBJ2-3 | TRBV9 | CASSSGQHTDTQYF